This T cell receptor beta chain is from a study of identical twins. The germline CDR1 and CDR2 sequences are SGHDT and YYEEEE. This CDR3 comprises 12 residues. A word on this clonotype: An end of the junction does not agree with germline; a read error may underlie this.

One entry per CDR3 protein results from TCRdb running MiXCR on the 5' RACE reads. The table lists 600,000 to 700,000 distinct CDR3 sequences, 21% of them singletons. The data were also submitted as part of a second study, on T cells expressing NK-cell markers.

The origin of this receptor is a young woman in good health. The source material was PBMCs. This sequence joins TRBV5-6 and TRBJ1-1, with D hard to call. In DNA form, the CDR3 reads TGTGCCAGCAGCTTTAAAGCCACATCCCATTCGTTT. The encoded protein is CASSFKATSHSF.